The 10 T cell receptor beta chains given below trace back to one sample, sequenced in a study of blood T cell repertoires in COVID-19. This table comes from immunoSEQ multiplex PCR, and its TCRdb copy is limited to in-frame clones, with some not included. The sample yields 240,000 or so clones, 82% seen once. Specimen: peripheral blood. These receptors all come from a woman aged 55-70 years with active or convalescent COVID-19.

A few counts support this clone. This rearrangement joins TRBV19 to TRBJ1-2, with 8 bases fitting TRBD1. V was pared by 6 bases and J by 4 bases, with 10 bases of the junction left unmatched. From germline, CDR1 is LNHDA and CDR2 SQIVND (reference sequence). The CDR3 sequence is 15 residues long. This CDR3 reads CASSPGQAYAYGYTF. The CDR3 DNA sequence: TGTGCCAGTAGCCCGGGACAGGCTTATGCCTATGGCTACACCTTC.

V is TRBV20-1 and J is TRBJ1-1; 7 bases agree with TRBD1. The germline CDR1 and CDR2 sequences are DFQATT and SNEGSKA (reference sequence). With V trimmed by 3 bases and J by 11 bases, 6 bases remained unmatched. CDR3 length: 11 amino acids. Written as DNA, the CDR3 is TGCAGTGCTAGCCTACAGGGGCTCGCTTTCTTT. Protein product: CSASLQGLAFF.

The chain employs TRBV19 and TRBJ2-1, with 14 bases that match TRBD2. In germline, CDR1 is LNHDA, CDR2 SQIVND (reference sequence). The V segment lost 5 bases and the J segment 7 bases; nucleotides outside the gene matches: 7. The CDR3 length is 16 residues. CDR3 residues: CASSSRTSGGKNEQFF. CDR3 DNA sequence: TGTGCCAGTAGTTCTCGGACTAGCGGGGGGAAGAATGAGCAGTTCTTC. The variable domain in full, with the rest retrieved from reference TRBV19 and TRBJ2-1, is DGGITQSPKYLFRKEGQNVTLSCEQNLNHDAMYWYRQDPGQGLRLIYYSQIVNDFQKGDIAEGYSVSREKKESFPLTVTSAQKNPTAFYLCASSSRTSGGKNEQFFGPGTRLTVL.

The J gene is TRBJ1-1, the V gene TRBV18; D ambiguous. Trimming stripped 2 bases from V and 3 bases from J, with 13 bases between. The germline gives CDR1 KGHSH, CDR2 LQKENI. The CDR3 extends over 15 amino acids. Here the CDR3 reads CASSPISLSDTEAFF. The DNA of the CDR3 is TGTGCCAGCTCACCAATTTCGCTTTCGGACACTGAAGCTTTCTTT.

J is TRBJ1-2 and V is TRBV2; 10 bases map to TRBD1. V trimming: 6 bases; J trimming: 3 bases; junction bases outside the gene matches: 7. Germline V gene sequence: CDR1 SNHLY, CDR2 FYNNEI. The CDR3 runs 15 residues. The CDR3 protein is CASRGQGWVDYGYTF. The CDR3 bases are TGTGCCAGCAGGGGACAGGGGTGGGTGGACTATGGCTACACCTTC. Supplemented by reference TRBV2 and TRBJ1-2, the full variable domain reads EPEVTQTPSHQVTQMGQEVILRCVPISNHLYFYWYRQILGQKVEFLVSFYNNEISEKSEIFDDQFSVERPDGSNFTLKIRSTKLEDSAMYFCASRGQGWVDYGYTFGSGTRLTVV.

This clone was found a few times. This rearrangement joins TRBV9 to TRBJ2-2; D unresolved. Germline V gives CDR1 SGDLS, CDR2 YYNGEE. There are 13 residues in the CDR3. The germline V and J ends were trimmed by 0 bases and 5 bases, with 5 bases remaining between them. The CDR3 spells CASSVVTTGELFF. In nucleotides, the CDR3 is TGTGCCAGCAGCGTAGTAACAACCGGGGAGCTGTTTTTT.

The CDR3 here is CASSGPTGVWHYGYTF. CDR3 DNA: TGTGCCAGTAGTGGCCCGACAGGGGTTTGGCACTATGGCTACACCTTC. This chain joins TRBV19 and TRBJ1-2; 8 bases are shared with TRBD1. J was trimmed by 3 bases and V by 5 bases; bases with no gene match: 11. In germline, CDR1 is LNHDA, CDR2 SQIVND (reference sequence). CDR3 size: 16 residues.

As concerns this clone: Other DNA sequences in the sample encode the same CDR3. The chain joins TRBV6-5 to TRBJ1-2; maybe TRBD1 (5 bases). Germline V gene data show CDR1 as MNHEY and CDR2 as SVGAGI. The length of the CDR3 is 14 residues. Trimming took off 0 bases at V and 4 bases at J, with 9 bases between the two ends. CDR3 sequence: CASSYSTGGYGYTF. In nucleotides, the CDR3 is TGTGCCAGCAGTTACTCGACGGGGGGCTATGGCTACACCTTC.

This clone was detected only a few times. V is TRBV6-5 and J is TRBJ1-1; 12 nucleotides agree with TRBD1. Germline-derived CDR1 and CDR2 are MNHEY and SVGAGI. V lost 6 bases to trimming and J lost 6 bases; unmatched junction nucleotides: 8. The CDR3 is made up of 15 amino acids. CDR3 nucleotide sequence: TGTGCCAGCAGGGATCCGGGACAGGGGGCCCCTGAAGCTTTCTTT. Protein sequence: CASRDPGQGAPEAFF.

This chain connects TRBV7-9 to TRBJ2-1, with D perhaps matching TRBD1 (6 bases). The CDR3 totals 14 residues. Trimming cost V 7 bases and J 7 bases, with 17 bases left between them. CDR1 SEHNR and CDR2 FQNEAQ come from the germline V gene (reference sequence). CDR3: CASTPGQWVNEQFF. The CDR3 DNA follows: TGTGCCAGCACCCCGGGACAATGGGTGAATGAGCAGTTCTTC. Combining the CDR3 with reference TRBV7-9 and TRBJ2-1 gives the whole variable domain DTGVSQNPRHKITKRGQNVTFRCDPISEHNRLYWYRQTLGQGPEFLTYFQNEAQLEKSRLLSDRFSAERPKGSFSTLEIQRTEQGDSAMYLCASTPGQWVNEQFFGPGTRLTVL.